This T cell receptor beta chain is drawn from a study of shared clonotypes between healthy human individuals. Study summary: CD4 naive and CD4 memory each took three plates per donor, while CD8 naive took two and CD8 memory one.

V gave up 6 bases and J gave up 3 bases; unmatched junction bases: 11. The CDR3 spans 16 residues. Germline values: CDR1 MDHEN, CDR2 SYDVKM. Libraries were prepared by immunoSEQ multiplex PCR; TCRdb keeps only in-frame clonotypes and omits some of them. The sample consists of around 1.1 million clones, more than 75% of them appearing once. In regard to this clone: No antigen is known for it. A much larger clone is a single base away; this may be a read error. This CDR3 fails to terminate in the conserved phenylalanine or tryptophan, so it likely reflects a read error.

Study-level results: Sharing across four donors was seen in around 5% of naive CD4 clonotypes. With few donors, the genetic and exposure-history diversity represented was limited. Richness estimates generally favored naive over memory subsets.

The chain recombines TRBV28 with TRBJ1-5; the match to TRBD1 covers 7 bases. The clonotype comes from a man between 18 and 35 years old in good health. Some clones in this sample may be carry-over from other donors' samples. What was sequenced was memory CD4+ T cells from PBMCs. Specified subset: CD45RA-negative fraction. CDR3 amino acids: CASSQEDRALNQPQHL. CDR3 bases: TGTGCCAGCAGCCAGGAAGACAGGGCGCTCAATCAGCCCCAGCATCTT.